This is a list of T cell receptor beta chains from one sample in a study of blood T cells in healthy people across ages. Each CDR3 protein gets one entry after TCRdb re-called the 5' RACE reads with MiXCR. This table has roughly 1,500,000 distinct CDR3 sequences, roughly 32% appearing once. The sample taken for sequencing was blood. The source of these receptors is a woman aged 25 to 39 in good health. The CDR3 runs from the conserved cysteine through the conserved F or W. D genes are given only for firm matches. Where a row states a size, it is once, few, many or the class of an expanded clone; other rows omit it.

j_gene | abundance | d_gene | v_gene | CDR3nt | CDR3aa
TRBJ2-5 | once | TRBD2 | TRBV7-9 | TGTGCCAGCAGCTCACGGGGGGAACAAGGGACCCAGTACTTC | CASSSRGEQGTQYF
TRBJ2-7 | NA | NA | TRBV3-1 | TGTGCCAGCAGCCAATCCCTATACAGCAGTTTGTCCTACGAGCAGTACTTC | CASSQSLYSSLSYEQYF
TRBJ2-7 | once | TRBD2 | TRBV20-1 | TGCAGTGCTAGAGATGGGAGAACTAGCGGCTACGAGCAGTACTTC | CSARDGRTSGYEQYF
TRBJ2-7 | few | NA | TRBV20-1 | TGCAGTGCTAGAGCCAGGGGACCTGCCTACGAGCAGTACTTC | CSARARGPAYEQYF
TRBJ2-1 | few | TRBD2 | TRBV27 | TGTGCCAGCAGTTTAGGGACTAGCGGGAGTGGTGAGCAGTTCTTC | CASSLGTSGSGEQFF
TRBJ1-2 | NA | NA | TRBV6-6 | TGTGCCAGCAGTTACCCTCAGGTCAGGGCACTTAACTATGGCCACACCTTC | CASSYPQVRALNYGHTF
TRBJ2-1 | few | TRBD2 | TRBV19 | TGTGCCAGTAGTGCTCGGACTAGCGGGAGGGTCTATGAGCAGTTCTTC | CASSARTSGRVYEQFF
TRBJ2-1 | NA | TRBD1 | TRBV6-6 | TGTGCCAGCAGTCGCCGACAGGGACAATCCTCCTACAATGAGCAGTTCTTC | CASSRRQGQSSYNEQFF
TRBJ2-3 | NA | NA | TRBV2 | TGTGCCAGCAGTGAAGGGACTCCCCCCTTAGATACGCAGTATTTT | CASSEGTPPLDTQYF
TRBJ2-1 | NA | TRBD2 | TRBV5-6 | TGTACCAGCAGCTTCGGGACTAGCAACGAGCAGTTCTTC | CTSSFGTSNEQFF
TRBJ1-6 | once | NA | TRBV27 | TGTGCCAGCAGTTTTGCCAGTCACAATTCACCCCTCCACTTT | CASSFASHNSPLHF
TRBJ1-1 | few | NA | TRBV28 | TGTGCCAGCAGTCCACAGAGGGGCATGGGGACTGAAGCTTTCTTT | CASSPQRGMGTEAFF
TRBJ2-1 | NA | TRBD2 | TRBV27 | TGTGCCAGCAGTTTGCGGGGGAATTACAATGAGCAGTTCTTC | CASSLRGNYNEQFF
TRBJ1-6 | NA | NA | TRBV6-2/TRBV6-3 | TGTGCCAGCAGCGGACAGCGGAATTCACCCCTCCACTTT | CASSGQRNSPLHF
TRBJ1-2 | few | TRBD1 | TRBV30 | TGTGCCTGGAGCCGGGACAGGGGGCGCGGAGGCTACACCTTC | CAWSRDRGRGGYTF
TRBJ2-2 | NA | TRBD2 | TRBV12-3/TRBV12-4 | TGTGCCAGCAGTTTACTCCATTTGGCTAGCGGGGTTACCAGGGAGCTGTTTTTT | CASSLLHLASGVTRELFF
TRBJ2-7 | few | NA | TRBV10-3 | TGTGCCATCAGTGGGGGGGGGACAGCGGCCTACGAGCAGTACTTC | CAISGGGTAAYEQYF
TRBJ2-7 | NA | NA | TRBV7-9 | TGTGCCAGTGACCTAGGGACCCTCTCCTCCTACGAGCAGTACTTC | CASDLGTLSSYEQYF
TRBJ2-5 | few | NA | TRBV7-2 | TGTGCCAGCAGCGATGGTATACGGGGGACCCAGTACTTC | CASSDGIRGTQYF
TRBJ2-7 | NA | TRBD2 | TRBV4-1 | TGCGCCAGCAGCCAAGAGGGACTAGCGGGAAGGACCTACGAGCAGTACTTC | CASSQEGLAGRTYEQYF
TRBJ1-1 | many | TRBD1 | TRBV29-1 | TGCAGCGCTGGACAGGGGAACACTGAAGCTTTCTTT | CSAGQGNTEAFF
TRBJ2-4 | NA | NA | TRBV7-8 | TGTGCCCGCAGCTCCGGTCGGCGTGGGAAAAACATTCAGTACTTC | CARSSGRRGKNIQYF
TRBJ2-2 | NA | NA | TRBV24-1 | TGTGCCACCAGTGATTTGCGCCTTGGGACCGGGAACACCGGGGAGCTGTTTTTT | CATSDLRLGTGNTGELFF
TRBJ2-3 | few | NA | TRBV9 | TGTGCCAGCAGCGTACGAAACTCCAGCACAGATACGCAGTATTTT | CASSVRNSSTDTQYF
TRBJ1-2 | NA | NA | TRBV4-1 | TGCGCCAGCAGCCAAGCCCGCGGTCGCTATGGCTACACCTTC | CASSQARGRYGYTF
TRBJ1-2 | many | TRBD1 | TRBV6-5 | TGTGCCAGCAGTCCAGGGGGCGCCGGCTACACCTTC | CASSPGGAGYTF